What follows are 14 T cell receptor beta chains derived from one specimen sequenced in a study of cytomegalovirus exposure and HLA in healthy donors. Both 60 Vbeta primers and 13 Jbeta primers went into the PCR. The table came from immunoSEQ multiplex PCR; TCRdb's copy has only in-frame clones and leaves some out. Of some 180,000 clones in the sample, about 9.4% were seen once. The sequencing input was PBMCs. The source is a woman between 25 and 40 years old in good health and CMV-seropositive.

V usage is TRBV19 and J usage is TRBJ1-1; D might be TRBD1 (5 bases). V was clipped by 8 bases and J by 6 bases, with 28 bases between them. The CDR3 runs 17 residues. Germline values: CDR1 LNHDA, CDR2 SQIVND (reference sequence). This chain's CDR3 is CASLMRRDASGAAEAFF. The CDR3 nucleotides are TGTGCCAGTCTCATGAGGAGGGATGCCTCCGGGGCCGCTGAAGCTTTCTTT.

This clone has a handful of counts. The CDR3, as DNA: TGTGCCAGCAGTGATGGGGTAACAGGGGTGTACGGCTACACCTTC. Its protein product is CASSDGVTGVYGYTF. The chain links TRBV6-4 to TRBJ1-2; TRBD1 matches at 7 bases. The CDR3 has 15 amino acids. The trim removed 3 bases at V and 8 bases at J, leaving 12 bases unmatched. Germline CDR1 and CDR2: MRHNA and SNTAGT.

This clone was counted between two and nine times. The rearrangement joins TRBV5-1 to TRBJ1-1; TRBD1 matches 7 bases. The CDR3 runs 13 residues. V trimming: 2 bases; J trimming: 5 bases; junction bases outside the gene matches: 3. Germline V gene data show CDR1 as SGHRS and CDR2 as YFSETQ. The CDR3 region has the DNA TGCGCCAGCAGCTTCGAGGGGGCAACTGAAGCTTTCTTT. This codes for CASSFEGATEAFF.

This clone was recorded a few times. The chain joins TRBV15 to TRBJ1-2; no firm D call. CDR3 length: 14 amino acids. Per germline, CDR1 LNHNV and CDR2 YYDKDF (reference sequence). Trimming shortened V by 5 bases and J by 1 base, and 11 bases separated the two germline ends. The DNA of the CDR3 is TGTGCCACCAGCCCCCGCGGGTTTAACTATGGCTACACCTTC. This encodes CATSPRGFNYGYTF.

This clone has only a few counts. This sequence joins TRBV10-3 and TRBJ2-5, with a weak D call TRBD2 (5 bases). V was cut by 6 bases and J by 2 bases, with 10 bases left in between. Germline-derived CDR1 and CDR2 are ENHRY and SYGVKD. The CDR3 spans 13 residues. The CDR3, as DNA: TGTGCCATCAGCCTGACGGGACAAGAGACCCAGTACTTC. This encodes CAISLTGQETQYF.

The V call is TRBV9, the J call TRBJ2-3; 7 bases match TRBD1. Germline V gene lookup returns CDR1 SGDLS and CDR2 YYNGEE. V lost 3 bases and J lost 3; bases outside the gene matches: 7. CDR3 size: 15 residues. In nucleotides, the CDR3 is TGTGCCAGCAGCGGTTTGGGACAGACTACAGATACGCAGTATTTT. Encoded protein: CASSGLGQTTDTQYF.

The V and J genes are TRBV5-6 and TRBJ1-2; tentatively, D is TRBD1 (5 bases). CDR1 SGHDT and CDR2 YYEEEE come from the germline V gene. This CDR3 contains 14 residues. Trimming cost V 3 bases and J 4 bases, with 13 bases left between them. CDR3 protein: CASSSQTVVYGYTF. CDR3 in DNA: TGTGCCAGCAGCTCCCAGACAGTCGTCTATGGCTACACCTTC. The whole variable domain, filled in from reference TRBV5-6 and TRBJ1-2, reads DAGVTQSPTHLIKTRGQQVTLRCSPKSGHDTVSWYQQALGQGPQFIFQYYEEEERQRGNFPDRFSGHQFPNYSSELNVNALLLGDSALYLCASSSQTVVYGYTFGSGTRLTVV.

This clone was detected only a few times. V usage is TRBV11-2 and J usage is TRBJ1-2, with TRBD1 matching 9 bases. The germline V gene has CDR1 SGHAT and CDR2 FQNNGV. The CDR3 sequence is 16 residues long. J was trimmed by 5 bases and V by 1 base; bases with no gene match: 8. Here the CDR3 DNA reads TGTGCCAGCAGCTTAGGGACAGGGGCCGCTCTGTATGGCTACACCTTC. Protein sequence: CASSLGTGAALYGYTF.

The V call is TRBV15, the J call TRBJ2-7, with D possibly being TRBD1 (6 bases). Trimming stripped 5 bases from V and 3 bases from J, with 17 bases between. This CDR3 comprises 15 residues. The germline CDR1 and CDR2 sequences are LNHNV and YYDKDF (reference sequence). CDR3 region: CATSDRDTPFYEQYF. CDR3 nucleotide sequence: TGTGCCACCAGCGACCGGGACACACCTTTCTACGAGCAGTACTTC.

This clone showed up just a few times. The CDR3 loop reads CASSPGQQYEQYF. CDR3 sequence (DNA): TGTGCCAGCTCACCGGGACAGCAATACGAGCAGTACTTC. The rearrangement links TRBV18 to TRBJ2-7; 7 nucleotides line up with TRBD1. This CDR3 contains 13 residues. V gave up 3 bases and J gave up 4 bases; unmatched junction bases: 3. Germline loops: CDR1 KGHSH, CDR2 LQKENI. The full variable domain, with the rest looked up from reference TRBV18 and TRBJ2-7, is NAGVMQNPRHLVRRRGQEARLRCSPMKGHSHVYWYRQLPEEGLKFMVYLQKENIIDESGMPKERFSAEFPKEGPSILRIQQVVRGDSAAYFCASSPGQQYEQYFGPGTRLTVT.

This clone was observed a few times. The V call is TRBV9, the J call TRBJ2-1, with TRBD1 matching 7 bases. The CDR3 totals 16 residues. Germline CDR1 reads SGDLS; CDR2 reads YYNGEE. J was trimmed by 3 bases and V by 4 bases; bases with no gene match: 10. The CDR3, as DNA: TGTGCCAGCAGCTCCCCGACGGGACAGAGCTACAATGAGCAGTTCTTC. Residues: CASSSPTGQSYNEQFF.

There are a few counts of this clone. This chain connects TRBV29-1 to TRBJ1-4; 8 nucleotides line up with TRBD1. This CDR3 contains 15 residues. The trim removed 6 bases at V and 4 bases at J, leaving 10 bases unmatched. Germline values: CDR1 SQVTM, CDR2 ANQGSEA. The CDR3 DNA reads as TGCAGCGTCGGGACAGGTGCGGGGAGTAATGAAAAACTGTTTTTT. Protein sequence: CSVGTGAGSNEKLFF.

The chain couples TRBV5-1 to TRBJ1-1; perhaps TRBD1 as D (6 bases). Per the germline V gene, CDR1 is SGHRS and CDR2 is YFSETQ. CDR3 length equals 15 residues. The V end was cut by 3 bases, the J end by 1 base, with 13 bases between. CDR3 nucleotides: TGCGCCAGCAGCTCGGAAGGGGGTGGGAACACTGAAGCTTTCTTT. Encoded protein: CASSSEGGGNTEAFF.

The table lists this clone with many counts. V gene TRBV5-6 combines with J gene TRBJ1-1; no clear D. Germline loops: CDR1 SGHDT, CDR2 YYEEEE. The CDR3 is 13 amino acids. V lost 3 bases to trimming and J lost 11 bases, with 17 bases between them. CDR3 DNA sequence: TGTGCCAGCAGCTCGGCGTGGGAGGGTGCGGCTTTCTTT. Protein: CASSSAWEGAAFF.